The 18 T cell receptor beta chains given below trace back to one sample, sequenced in a study of regulatory T cells in long-lasting Graves disease. iRepertoire HTBI primers and Arm-PCR of CDR3 regions built TCR beta libraries. TCRdb analysed the multiplex PCR reads with MiXCR anew, one entry per CDR3 protein. The sample lists fewer than 550,000 distinct CDR3 sequences, about 22% seen once, with roughly 6.9% in the top ten. Described time point: persistent/refractory GD, antithyroid drugs over 5 years with positive TRAb. RNA extracted from PBMCs served as the sequencing template. Sequenced material: peripheral blood mononuclear cells (PBMCs), taken when the disease was refractory, from a patient treated with antithyroid drugs. The source of these receptors is a female donor with Graves disease.

The chain is built from TRBV7-9 and TRBJ1-5; 9 positions match TRBD1. CDR3 length equals 14 residues. Germline V gene sequence: CDR1 SEHNR, CDR2 FQNEAQ (reference sequence). J was trimmed by 5 bases and V by 3 bases; bases with no gene match: 2. The CDR3 reads CASSFDRGDQPQHF. CDR3 in DNA: TGTGCCAGCAGCTTTGACAGGGGGGATCAGCCCCAGCATTTT.

At least ten counts were recorded for this clonotype. The rearrangement joins TRBV12-3 or TRBV12-4 to TRBJ2-7; 7 bases line up with TRBD1. The CDR3 covers 15 residues. V lost 5 bases, J lost 4 bases, and 11 bases stayed unmatched. The CDR3 reads CASSPHDRASYEQYF. CDR3 nucleotides: TGTGCCAGCAGTCCCCACGACAGGGCTTCTTACGAGCAGTACTTC.

With regard to this clonotype: A much larger clonotype is one base distant, so this may be a read error. The chain recombines TRBV2 with TRBJ1-5, with D possibly matching TRBD1 (5 bases). Deletions cut 6 bases from V and 3 bases from J, with 12 bases between. Germline V CDR1 and CDR2: SNHLY, FYNNEI. This CDR3 has 14 amino acids. The CDR3 DNA reads TGTGCCAGCAGCCGAGACAGAGTCAATCAGCCCCAGCATTTT. Translating it yields CASSRDRVNQPQHF.

The chain is built from TRBV10-3 and TRBJ2-7; 10 bases are a match to TRBD2. CDR1 is ENHRY, CDR2 SYGVKD, per germline. J was trimmed by 2 bases and V by 2 bases; bases with no gene match: 3. This CDR3 spans 15 amino acids. CDR3 nucleotides: TGTGCCATCAGTGAGCCCACTAGCGGGGCCTACGAGCAGTACTTC. This codes for CAISEPTSGAYEQYF.

Turning to this clonotype: Being one base from a much bigger clone, this may be a read error. This CDR3 is missing its conserved last phenylalanine or tryptophan, likely due to a read error. The V gene is TRBV6-9, the J gene TRBJ1-5; maybe TRBD1 (5 bases). The V gene's germline CDR1 is MNHGY and CDR2 SVAAGI. This CDR3 has 13 residues. V was trimmed by 4 bases and J by 5 bases, leaving 9 bases between them. The CDR3 region is CASSWRGDQPQHL. DNA of the CDR3: TGTGCCAGCAGTTGGAGGGGAGATCAGCCCCAGCATCTT.

In this sample, this clonotype turned up many times. The chain carries TRBV12-3 or TRBV12-4 and TRBJ2-2; 7 nucleotides agree with TRBD1. This CDR3 comprises 15 residues. The ends lost 4 bases at V and 2 bases at J; junction bases unmatched: 4. DNA for the CDR3: TGTGCCAGCAGTTCGGGACAGACTAACACCGGGGAGCTGTTTTTT. The encoded protein is CASSSGQTNTGELFF.

The table lists this clonotype with many counts. The chain carries TRBV3-1 and TRBJ1-1; D remains unclear. Deletions cut 1 base from V and 2 bases from J, with 5 bases between. Germline loops: CDR1 LGHDT, CDR2 YNNKEL (reference sequence). The length of the CDR3 is 13 residues. DNA for the CDR3: TGTGCCAGCAGCCAAGCTACCAACACTGAAGCTTTCTTT. It is translated as CASSQATNTEAFF.

This clonotype was observed many times. The V call is TRBV7-9, the J call TRBJ1-4, with 7 bases that match TRBD1. The CDR3 has 14 amino acids. Trimming at V came to 5 bases and at J to 6 bases, leaving 6 bases not matched to a gene. In germline, CDR1 is SEHNR, CDR2 FQNEAQ (reference sequence). The CDR3 coding sequence is TGTGCCAGCAGCGACGGGAGGGGGCATGAAAAACTGTTTTTT. This encodes CASSDGRGHEKLFF.

This clonotype was counted ten times or more. The gene calls are TRBV29-1 and TRBJ1-2, with 10 bases aligning to TRBD1. V lost 5 bases and J lost 8; bases outside the gene matches: 8. CDR3 size: 13 residues. The germline CDR1 and CDR2 sequences are SQVTM and ANQGSEA. CDR3 protein: CSVSGQGKDGYTF. DNA for the CDR3: TGCAGCGTTTCGGGACAGGGGAAGGACGGCTACACCTTC.

This chain connects TRBV7-8 to TRBJ2-1; perhaps D is TRBD1 or TRBD2 (5 bases each). In germline, CDR1 is SGHVS, CDR2 FQNEAQ. The V end was cut by 1 base, the J end by 5 bases, with 12 bases between. The CDR3 consists of 15 residues. CDR3 nucleotide sequence: TGTGCCAGCAGCTTAGTGGCAGGGCGGGACAATGAGCAGTTCTTC. Its translation is CASSLVAGRDNEQFF.

This clonotype turned up a few times. The chain recombines TRBV7-3 with TRBJ1-6, with D maybe TRBD1 (5 bases). Germline lookup yields CDR1 SGHTA and CDR2 FQGTGA. V lost 8 bases and J 4 bases, leaving 12 bases between the germline ends. The CDR3 loop spans 14 amino acids. DNA for the CDR3: TGTGCCAGCTGCGAGGGGCCTTATAATTCACCCCTCCACTTT. Its protein product is CASCEGPYNSPLHF.

This clonotype was observed at least ten times. The rearrangement uses TRBV12-3 or TRBV12-4 and TRBJ1-5, with 7 bases matching TRBD1. After removal of 6 bases from V and 1 base from J, the junction contained 3 bases not matched to a gene. The CDR3 spans 14 residues. Here the CDR3 reads CASSPTGSNQPQHF. CDR3 bases: TGTGCCAGCAGCCCGACAGGGAGCAATCAGCCCCAGCATTTT.

Only a few counts were recorded for this clonotype. The chain carries TRBV9 and TRBJ1-1, with D hard to call. Germline V gene sequence: CDR1 SGDLS, CDR2 YYNGEE. Deletions cut 1 base from V and 1 base from J, with 8 bases between. The CDR3 length is 14 residues. The CDR3 coding sequence is TGTGCCAGCAGCGTACAAGGAGCGAACACTGAAGCTTTCTTT. It yields the protein CASSVQGANTEAFF.

There are a few counts of this clonotype. This chain connects TRBV5-5 to TRBJ1-5, with unresolved D. The germline V gene encodes CDR1 SGHKS and CDR2 YYEKEE (reference sequence). CDR3 size: 11 residues. The ends were cut back, 4 bases at V and 9 bases at J, with 8 bases in the middle. The CDR3 loop reads CASSHPGPQHF. DNA of the CDR3: TGTGCCAGCAGCCACCCAGGGCCCCAGCATTTT.

The chain combines TRBV9 with TRBJ2-5; D gene ambiguous. V lost 0 bases and J 5 bases, leaving 17 bases between the germline ends. CDR3 length: 16 amino acids. Germline V gene data show CDR1 as SGDLS and CDR2 as YYNGEE. The CDR3 coding sequence is TGTGCCAGCAGCGTAGCCGGGTCGTCGGTGCGGGAGACCCAGTACTTC. It encodes CASSVAGSSVRETQYF.

In its sample, this clonotype was seen many times. The V and J genes are TRBV12-3 or TRBV12-4 and TRBJ2-5; TRBD2 aligns across 9 bases. The CDR3 extends over 15 amino acids. With 5 bases clipped from V and 2 bases from J, the junction kept 6 bases outside the gene matches. The CDR3 region has the DNA TGTGCCAGCAGTCCGAGGAGCGGGGGGCAAGAGACCCAGTACTTC. This encodes CASSPRSGGQETQYF.

The genes are TRBV19 and TRBJ2-2; D unclear. The V end lost 6 bases, the J end lost 2 bases, and 16 bases lay between the germline ends. The CDR3 loop spans 16 amino acids. Germline CDR1 LNHDA, CDR2 SQIVND (reference sequence). CDR3: CASRESWTANTGELFF. In DNA form, the CDR3 reads TGTGCCAGTAGAGAATCCTGGACGGCAAACACCGGGGAGCTGTTTTTT.

The rearrangement uses TRBV24-1 and TRBJ1-1; 9 bases line up with TRBD1. J lost 5 bases, V lost 11 bases, and 8 bases had no gene match. From germline, CDR1 is KGHDR and CDR2 SFDVKD. There are 13 residues in the CDR3. This chain's CDR3 is CAISTGTGTEAFF. As DNA, the CDR3 is TGTGCCATTTCTACAGGGACAGGGACTGAAGCTTTCTTT.